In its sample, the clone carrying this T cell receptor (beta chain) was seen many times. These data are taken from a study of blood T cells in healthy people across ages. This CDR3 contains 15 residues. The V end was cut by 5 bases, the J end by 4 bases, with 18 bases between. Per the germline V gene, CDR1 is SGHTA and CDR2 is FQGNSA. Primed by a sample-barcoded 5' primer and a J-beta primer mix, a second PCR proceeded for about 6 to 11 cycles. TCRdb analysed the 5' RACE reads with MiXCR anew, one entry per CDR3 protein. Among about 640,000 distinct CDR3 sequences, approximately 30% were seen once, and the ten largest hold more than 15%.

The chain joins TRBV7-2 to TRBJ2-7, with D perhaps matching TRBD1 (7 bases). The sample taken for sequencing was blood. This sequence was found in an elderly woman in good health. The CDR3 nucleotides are TGTGCCAGCAGCCCTCAGACAGGGACTGGGTACGAGCAGTACTTC. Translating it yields CASSPQTGTGYEQYF.